The 17 T cell receptor beta chains presented below share a single source sample, sequenced in a study of blood T cell repertoires in COVID-19. Assay: immunoSEQ multiplex PCR; the TCRdb copy retains only in-frame clones and omits some. Of over 90,000 clones listed, approximately 88% are singletons. Sequences were obtained from peripheral blood. The receptors derive from a woman aged 60-75 years with acute or convalescent COVID-19.

This clone was seen only a few times. The chain combines TRBV5-6 with TRBJ1-1; TRBD1 is a possible D gene (5 bases). In germline, CDR1 is SGHDT, CDR2 YYEEEE. V lost 5 bases and J lost 0, with 14 bases in between. CDR3 length equals 15 residues. CDR3 protein: CASRYTGGVNTEAFF. The CDR3 DNA reads TGTGCCAGCAGATACACCGGGGGGGTGAACACTGAAGCTTTCTTT.

The V and J genes are TRBV6-5 and TRBJ1-1; D not certain. The CDR3 consists of 13 residues. V was shortened by 3 bases and J by 4 bases, with 9 bases between the two germline ends. From germline, CDR1 is MNHEY and CDR2 SVGAGI. CDR3 nucleotides: TGTGCCAGCAGTTATTTATGGAGCACTGAAGCTTTCTTT. Translated, it gives CASSYLWSTEAFF.

The CDR3 bases are TGTGCCAGCAGCTTAAACCCGGACAGCTATGGCTACACCTTC. Its protein product is CASSLNPDSYGYTF. This sequence joins TRBV5-4 and TRBJ1-2, with a weak D call TRBD1 (6 bases). This CDR3 spans 14 amino acids. Trimming cost V 2 bases and J 4 bases, with 12 bases left between them. Looked up from germline, CDR1 is SGHNT and CDR2 is YYREEE (reference sequence).

The chain employs TRBV11-3 and TRBJ1-1; TRBD1 is a possible D gene (6 bases). V lost 5 bases to trimming and J lost 5 bases, with 12 bases between them. The germline gives CDR1 SGHNT, CDR2 YENEEA. This CDR3 is built from 13 residues. Here the CDR3 DNA reads TGTGCCAGCAGCCCAACAGGGATTACTGAAGCTTTCTTT. Its translation is CASSPTGITEAFF.

V usage is TRBV6-5 and J usage is TRBJ1-2; tentative D call: TRBD1 (6 bases). CDR3 length: 15 residues. Per the germline V gene, CDR1 is MNHEY and CDR2 is SVGAGI. V shed 5 bases and J shed 3 bases, with 16 bases lying between them. CDR3 in amino acids: CASSPYRDSYYGYTF. The CDR3 DNA sequence: TGTGCCAGCAGTCCCTACAGGGATAGTTACTATGGCTACACCTTC.

The sample holds a few counts of this clone. The same CDR3 can be traced to other DNA sequences in this sample. The genes are TRBV28 and TRBJ1-2, with D possibly being TRBD1 (6 bases). The ends were cut back, 8 bases at V and 0 bases at J, with 10 bases in the middle. The CDR3 runs to 13 residues. Looked up from germline, CDR1 is MDHEN and CDR2 is SYDVKM. DNA for the CDR3: TGTGCCAGCTCGGACAGAGCTAACTATGGCTACACCTTC. It codes for CASSDRANYGYTF.

The rearrangement links TRBV5-4 to TRBJ2-1; 7 bases fit TRBD2. This CDR3 has 12 residues. CDR1 and CDR2 (germline): SGHNT, YYREEE (reference sequence). V lost 4 bases, J lost 7 bases, and 2 bases stayed unmatched. The CDR3 here is CASSGEGNEQFF. DNA for the CDR3: TGTGCCAGCAGCGGGGAGGGGAATGAGCAGTTCTTC.

The chain carries TRBV19 and TRBJ1-2; 7 positions agree with TRBD1. CDR1 is LNHDA, CDR2 SQIVND, per germline (reference sequence). J was trimmed by 0 bases and V by 4 bases; bases with no gene match: 5. The CDR3 is 15 amino acids. The DNA of the CDR3 is TGTGCCAGTAGTACGAGGACAGGATCTAACTATGGCTACACCTTC. This codes for CASSTRTGSNYGYTF.

The V and J genes are TRBV24-1 and TRBJ1-1; D is ambiguous. Germline CDR1 is KGHDR and CDR2 is SFDVKD. This CDR3 contains 13 residues. V lost 5 bases and J 5 bases, leaving 11 bases between the germline ends. CDR3 in DNA: TGTGCCACCAGTGCTCGGGGTTATACTGAAGCTTTCTTT. Translated, it gives CATSARGYTEAFF.

As DNA, the CDR3 is TGCAGCGTTGCACCAGGGGGCGATCAGCCCCAGCATTTT. It specifies CSVAPGGDQPQHF. The chain uses TRBV29-1 and TRBJ1-5; 8 bases are a match to TRBD1. Germline CDR1 and CDR2: SQVTM and ANQGSEA. The CDR3 loop spans 13 amino acids. The V segment lost 4 bases and the J segment 5 bases; nucleotides outside the gene matches: 4.

CDR3 region: CASTATGNYGYTF. As DNA, the CDR3 is TGTGCCAGCACCGCGACAGGGAACTATGGCTACACCTTC. The chain employs TRBV5-5 and TRBJ1-2; 7 bases are shared with TRBD1. The CDR3 runs 13 residues. Germline values: CDR1 SGHKS, CDR2 YYEKEE (reference sequence). Germline trimming cut 6 bases from V and 2 bases from J; bases unmatched to any gene: 4.

This clone was recorded once. J is TRBJ1-2 and V is TRBV4-1; 7 nucleotides match TRBD1. This CDR3 has 13 amino acids. V was pared by 4 bases and J by 4 bases, with 3 bases of the junction left unmatched. Germline V lookup: CDR1 MGHRA, CDR2 YSYEKL. The DNA for the CDR3 is TGCGCCAGCAGCCCTGACAGGGTCTATGGCTACACCTTC. It translates to CASSPDRVYGYTF.

This clone showed up just a few times. The chain couples TRBV7-3 to TRBJ2-3; 13 bases agree with TRBD2. This CDR3 has 18 residues. With V trimmed by 1 base and J by 6 bases, 10 bases remained unmatched. Germline CDR1 SGHTA, CDR2 FQGTGA. The CDR3 region has the DNA TGTGCCAGCAGCTTAATGGGGACTAGCGGGATGGCCACCGATACGCAGTATTTT. Its protein is CASSLMGTSGMATDTQYF.

The chain links TRBV5-4 to TRBJ2-1; 11 bases align to TRBD2. Germline V gene sequence: CDR1 SGHNT, CDR2 YYREEE (reference sequence). J was trimmed by 5 bases and V by 3 bases; bases with no gene match: 7. This CDR3 is 16 amino acids long. In DNA form, the CDR3 reads TGTGCCAGCAGCTCCTTAGCGGGAGGGAGAAACAATGAGCAGTTCTTC. This sequence encodes CASSSLAGGRNNEQFF.

V gene TRBV3-1 (or the pseudogene TRBV3-2) combines with J gene TRBJ1-3, with no clear D. Trimming left V 4 bases short and J 0 bases short, with 7 bases between. The CDR3 is 14 residues long. Germline-derived CDR1 and CDR2 are LGHDT and YNNKEL (reference sequence). DNA of the CDR3: TGTGCCAGCAGCCGAGCGGCCTCTGGAAACACCATATATTTT. Protein: CASSRAASGNTIYF.

This sequence joins TRBV19 and TRBJ1-5; no clear D. V lost 3 bases, J lost 4 bases, and 10 bases lay in between. Germline V gives CDR1 LNHDA, CDR2 SQIVND (reference sequence). This CDR3 is 14 amino acids long. The CDR3 is CASSIGQVNQPQHF. The CDR3 bases are TGTGCCAGTAGTATTGGGCAGGTAAATCAGCCCCAGCATTTT.

The V call is TRBV7-9, the J call TRBJ2-1; D remains unclear. V was cut by 1 base and J by 3 bases, with 7 bases left in between. Germline loops: CDR1 SEHNR, CDR2 FQNEAQ (reference sequence). CDR3 length equals 14 residues. The CDR3 DNA reads as TGTGCCAGCAGCTTAGACACCCGCTACAATGAGCAGTTCTTC. Amino acid sequence: CASSLDTRYNEQFF.